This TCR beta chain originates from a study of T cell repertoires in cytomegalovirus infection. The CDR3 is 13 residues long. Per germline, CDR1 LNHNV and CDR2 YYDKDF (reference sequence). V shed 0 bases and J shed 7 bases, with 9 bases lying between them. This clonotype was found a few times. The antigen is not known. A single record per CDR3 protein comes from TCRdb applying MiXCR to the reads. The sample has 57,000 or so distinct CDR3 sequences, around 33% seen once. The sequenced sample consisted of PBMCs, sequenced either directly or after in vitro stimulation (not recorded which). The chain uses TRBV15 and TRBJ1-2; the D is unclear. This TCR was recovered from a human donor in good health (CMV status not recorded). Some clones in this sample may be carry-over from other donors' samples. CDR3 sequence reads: CATSRDRLAGYTF. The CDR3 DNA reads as TGTGCCACCAGCAGAGATCGTCTGGCTGGCTACACCTTC.